This TCR beta chain comes out of a study of cytomegalovirus exposure and HLA in healthy donors. Study-wide points: Indistinguishable V segments such as TRBV6-2 and TRBV6-3 were excluded. A later analysis associated 16,000 or so TCR beta sequences with HLA alleles at a 0.05 false discovery rate. For most TCR beta V segments, an earlier analysis put the productive rate at about 90% or about 30% of the time. A later analysis found common viral pathogens apparently linked to several of the most significant clusters.

The V segment lost 5 bases and the J segment 8 bases; nucleotides outside the gene matches: 7. Germline V gives CDR1 SGHTA, CDR2 FQGNSA. This CDR3 has 13 amino acids. Use of 60 Vbeta and 13 Jbeta primers characterized the PCR. This table comes from immunoSEQ multiplex PCR, and its TCRdb copy is limited to in-frame clones, with some not included. The sample shows 65,000 to 90,000 clones, 70% to 75% of them seen only once. Turning to this clone: Its target is unknown.

V is TRBV7-2 and J is TRBJ1-2; 8 bases line up with TRBD1. The sample was PBMCs. This TCR was sampled from a man aged 55 to 69 in good health and CMV-seronegative. The CDR3 spells CASSAGTGWGYTF. As DNA, the CDR3 is TGTGCCAGCAGCGCGGGGACAGGTTGGGGCTACACCTTC.